Listed here is a single T cell receptor beta chain. MiXCR was run by TCRdb on the 5' RACE reads, yielding one entry per CDR3 protein. Among 300,000 to 350,000 distinct CDR3 sequences listed, more than 20% were seen once. The data were taken from a study of CD8 T cells in ankylosing spondylitis. The sample consisted of blood, either unsorted or a sorted T cell fraction (not recorded which). The clonotype comes from a female donor with ankylosing spondylitis or in good health (not recorded which).

Here the CDR3 DNA reads TGTGCCAGCAGTTTACACAGCCTAAATTCACCCCTCCACTTT. It translates to CASSLHSLNSPLHF. The genes are TRBV28 and TRBJ1-6; no definite D call. The ends were cut back, 2 bases at V and 7 bases at J, with 9 bases in the middle. The CDR3 is made up of 14 amino acids. CDR1 and CDR2 (germline): MDHEN, SYDVKM. Complete variable domain (other parts from reference TRBV28 and TRBJ1-6): DVKVTQSSRYLVKRTGEKVFLECVQDMDHENMFWYRQDPGLGLRLIYFSYDVKMKEKGDIPEGYSVSREKKERFSLILESASTNQTSMYLCASSLHSLNSPLHFGNGTRLTVT.